What follows are 11 T cell receptor beta chains derived from one specimen sequenced in a study of shared clonotypes between healthy human individuals (dated by TCRdb to about 2020). CD8 naive samples consisted of CD45RO-negative cells that were positively selected for CCR7, yielding a CD45RA+CCR7+ population without TemRA cells. The library was produced with the immunoSEQ multiplex PCR assay. Held by TCRdb, this immuneACCESS table contains in-frame sequences only and omits some clones. Under half of the omission traces to an unresolved V gene where checked; the cause of the rest is unknown. For this sample there are 2 million to 2.5 million clones; about 95% appear just once. 1% to 1.3% of the sample lies in the top ten. The sequencing sample was made of naive CD8+ T cells sorted from blood. The cell subset or site label, as the study defines it: CD45RA+CCR7+. These receptors came from a man aged 18 to 29 in good health.

The chain joins TRBV15 to TRBJ2-5; 7 bases map to TRBD1. Germline V lookup: CDR1 LNHNV, CDR2 YYDKDF (reference sequence). V gave up 0 bases and J gave up 0 bases; unmatched junction bases: 1. CDR3 length: 15 amino acids. In nucleotides, the CDR3 is TGTGCCACCAGCAGAGAGGGGACAGACCAAGAGACCCAGTACTTC. This codes for CATSREGTDQETQYF.

The CDR3 bases are TGTGCCAGCAGCTATTATAGCGGGGGAAAGCCCTACGAGCAGTACTTC. It specifies CASSYYSGGKPYEQYF. The chain is built from TRBV5-5 and TRBJ2-7, with TRBD2 identical over 9 bases. The CDR3 extends over 16 amino acids. Germline loops: CDR1 SGHKS, CDR2 YYEKEE (reference sequence). Trimming removed 3 bases from V and 2 bases from J; junction bases left unmatched: 9.

J is TRBJ2-2 and V is TRBV5-1; D might be TRBD1 or TRBD2, each matching 5 bases. The V gene lost 2 bases and the J gene lost 7 bases, with 15 bases spanning the gap. This CDR3 contains 15 residues. Per germline, CDR1 SGHRS and CDR2 YFSETQ. The CDR3 sequence is CASSFRDDLSGELFF. CDR3 nucleotides: TGCGCCAGCAGCTTCAGGGACGATCTGAGCGGGGAGCTGTTTTTT.

On this clone: The same CDR3 can be traced to other DNA sequences in this sample. This sequence joins TRBV29-1 and TRBJ2-7; no definite D call. Germline CDR1 SQVTM, CDR2 ANQGSEA. The CDR3 contains 10 residues. The V and J ends lost 4 bases and 5 bases respectively, with 6 bases between them. The CDR3 region is CSVVGDEQYF. CDR3 DNA: TGCAGCGTTGTCGGAGACGAGCAGTACTTC.

This chain connects TRBV27 to TRBJ1-5; D gene uncertain. CDR1 is MNHEY, CDR2 SMNVEV, per germline (reference sequence). The V gene lost 3 bases and the J gene lost 9 bases, with 9 bases spanning the gap. This CDR3 region has 12 residues. CDR3 sequence reads: CASSFITGPQHF. The DNA of the CDR3 is TGTGCCAGCAGTTTCATTACGGGGCCCCAGCATTTT.

The chain carries TRBV5-6 and TRBJ2-2, with D tentatively TRBD2 (6 bases). CDR1 is SGHDT, CDR2 YYEEEE, per germline. The length of the CDR3 is 16 residues. V dropped 0 bases and J dropped 1 base, with 10 bases sitting between them. The DNA for the CDR3 is TGTGCCAGCAGCTTGGATATCGGGGGGAACACCGGGGAGCTGTTTTTT. Amino acid sequence: CASSLDIGGNTGELFF. Filled out from reference TRBV5-6 and TRBJ2-2, the complete variable domain reads DAGVTQSPTHLIKTRGQQVTLRCSPKSGHDTVSWYQQALGQGPQFIFQYYEEEERQRGNFPDRFSGHQFPNYSSELNVNALLLGDSALYLCASSLDIGGNTGELFFGEGSRLTVL.

Notes on this clone: The sample contains more than one DNA sequence encoding this CDR3. The chain has TRBV4-1 and TRBJ2-2; D unclear. This CDR3 comprises 14 residues. Trimming cost V 1 base and J 3 bases, with 6 bases left between them. Germline V gene data show CDR1 as MGHRA and CDR2 as YSYEKL. The CDR3 bases are TGCGCCAGCAGCCAAGGCCCGGACACCGGGGAGCTGTTTTTT. This codes for CASSQGPDTGELFF.

The chain combines TRBV6-4 with TRBJ2-1, with D unclear. The CDR3 totals 17 residues. V lost 3 bases and J 0 bases, leaving 15 bases between the germline ends. Germline-derived CDR1 and CDR2 are MRHNA and SNTAGT. The DNA of the CDR3 is TGTGCCAGCAGTGAATCCCTTAACTGGCCCTCCTACAATGAGCAGTTCTTC. Protein: CASSESLNWPSYNEQFF.

This sequence joins TRBV28 and TRBJ1-1, with D unclear. The V and J ends lost 6 bases and 2 bases respectively, with 10 bases between them. CDR3 length: 13 amino acids. Looked up from germline, CDR1 is MDHEN and CDR2 is SYDVKM. The CDR3 nucleotides read TGTGCCAGCAGAAGTGGCGGAAACACTGAAGCTTTCTTT. Amino acid sequence: CASRSGGNTEAFF. Combining the CDR3 with reference TRBV28 and TRBJ1-1 gives the whole variable domain DVKVTQSSRYLVKRTGEKVFLECVQDMDHENMFWYRQDPGLGLRLIYFSYDVKMKEKGDIPEGYSVSREKKERFSLILESASTNQTSMYLCASRSGGNTEAFFGQGTRLTVV.

The V gene is TRBV7-8, the J gene TRBJ2-7; D is undetermined. V dropped 0 bases and J dropped 5 bases, with 14 bases sitting between them. Germline CDR1 SGHVS, CDR2 FQNEAQ. This CDR3 has 15 residues. The CDR3 nucleotides are TGTGCCAGCAGCTTAGCGGCAAACAGAGTGGACGAGCAGTACTTC. Translated, it gives CASSLAANRVDEQYF.

V gene TRBV5-4 combines with J gene TRBJ1-2, with a tentative D call TRBD1 (5 bases). This CDR3 spans 16 amino acids. The V end lost 0 bases, the J end lost 2 bases, and 14 bases lay between the germline ends. Germline CDR1 is SGHNT and CDR2 is YYREEE (reference sequence). CDR3 DNA: TGTGCCAGCAGCTTGGGTGGACCAGGGTTAAACTATGGCTACACCTTC. Translation gives CASSLGGPGLNYGYTF.